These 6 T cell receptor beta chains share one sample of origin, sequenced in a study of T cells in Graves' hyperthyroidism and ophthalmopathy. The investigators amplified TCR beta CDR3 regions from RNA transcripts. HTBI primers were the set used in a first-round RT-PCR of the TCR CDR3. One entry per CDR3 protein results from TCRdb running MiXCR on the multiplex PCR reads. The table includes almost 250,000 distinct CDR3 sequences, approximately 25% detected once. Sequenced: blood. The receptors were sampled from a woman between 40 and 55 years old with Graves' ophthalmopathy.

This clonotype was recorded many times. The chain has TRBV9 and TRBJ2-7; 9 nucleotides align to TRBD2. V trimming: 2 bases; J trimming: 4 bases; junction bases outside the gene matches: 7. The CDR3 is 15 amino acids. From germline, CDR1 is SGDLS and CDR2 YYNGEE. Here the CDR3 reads CASSVQTSGLYEQYF. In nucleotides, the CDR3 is TGTGCCAGCAGCGTCCAAACTAGCGGGTTATACGAGCAGTACTTC.

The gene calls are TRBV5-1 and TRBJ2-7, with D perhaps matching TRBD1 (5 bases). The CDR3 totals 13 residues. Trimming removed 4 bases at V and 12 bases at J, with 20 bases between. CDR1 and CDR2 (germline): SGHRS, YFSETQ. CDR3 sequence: CASSPPRFGAWYF. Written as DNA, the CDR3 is TGCGCCAGCAGCCCCCCCAGGTTTGGGGCCTGGTACTTC. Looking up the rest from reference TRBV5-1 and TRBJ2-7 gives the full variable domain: KAGVTQTPRYLIKTRGQQVTLSCSPISGHRSVSWYQQTPGQGLQFLFEYFSETQRNKGNFPGRFSGRQFSNSRSEMNVSTLELGDSALYLCASSPPRFGAWYFGPGTRLTVT.

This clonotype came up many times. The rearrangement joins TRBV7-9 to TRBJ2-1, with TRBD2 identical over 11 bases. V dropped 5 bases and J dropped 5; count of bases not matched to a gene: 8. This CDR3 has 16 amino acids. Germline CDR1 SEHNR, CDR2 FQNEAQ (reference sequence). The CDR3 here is CASSRKTSGKHNEQFF. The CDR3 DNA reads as TGTGCCAGCAGCCGAAAGACTAGCGGGAAGCACAATGAGCAGTTCTTC.

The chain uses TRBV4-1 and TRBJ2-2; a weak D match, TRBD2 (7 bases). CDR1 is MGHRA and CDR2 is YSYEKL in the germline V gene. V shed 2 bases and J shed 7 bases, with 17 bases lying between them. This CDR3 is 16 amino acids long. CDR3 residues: CASSQWGGGLSGELFF. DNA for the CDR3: TGCGCCAGCAGCCAATGGGGAGGGGGGCTGAGCGGGGAGCTGTTTTTT.

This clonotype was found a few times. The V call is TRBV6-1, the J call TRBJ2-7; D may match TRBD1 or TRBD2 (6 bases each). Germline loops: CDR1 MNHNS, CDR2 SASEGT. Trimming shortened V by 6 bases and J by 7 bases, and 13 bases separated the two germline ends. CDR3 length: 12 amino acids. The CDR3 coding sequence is TGTGCCAGCAGAAACAGGGACTTGGAGCAGTACTTC. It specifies CASRNRDLEQYF.

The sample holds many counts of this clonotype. This CDR3 reads CASSLAYYGYTF. DNA for the CDR3: TGTGCCAGCAGTTTAGCGTACTATGGCTACACCTTC. The chain combines TRBV12-3 or TRBV12-4 with TRBJ1-2; D ambiguous. The CDR3 totals 12 residues. V gave up 0 bases and J gave up 3 bases, with 2 bases separating them.